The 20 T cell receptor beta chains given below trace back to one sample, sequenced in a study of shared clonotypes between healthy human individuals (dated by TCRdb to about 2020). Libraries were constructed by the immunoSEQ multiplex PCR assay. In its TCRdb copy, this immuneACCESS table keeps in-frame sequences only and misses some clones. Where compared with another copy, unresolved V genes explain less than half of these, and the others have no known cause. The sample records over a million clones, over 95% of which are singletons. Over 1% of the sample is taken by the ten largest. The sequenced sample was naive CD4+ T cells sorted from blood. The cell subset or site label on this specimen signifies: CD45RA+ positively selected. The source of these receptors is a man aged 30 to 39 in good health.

The DNA for the CDR3 is TGTGCCAGCAGCCAACAGGGCAATGAGCAGTTCTTC. Its protein is CASSQQGNEQFF. V is TRBV7-2 and J is TRBJ2-1; D possibly corresponds to TRBD1 (6 bases). Trimming removed 5 bases at V and 6 bases at J, with 8 bases between. Germline values: CDR1 SGHTA, CDR2 FQGNSA. The CDR3 contains 12 residues. Full variable domain (outside the CDR3, taken from reference TRBV7-2 and TRBJ2-1): GAGVSQSPSNKVTEKGKDVELRCDPISGHTALYWYRQSLGQGLEFLIYFQGNSAPDKSGLPSDRFSAERTGGSVSTLTIQRTQQEDSAVYLCASSQQGNEQFFGPGTRLTVL.

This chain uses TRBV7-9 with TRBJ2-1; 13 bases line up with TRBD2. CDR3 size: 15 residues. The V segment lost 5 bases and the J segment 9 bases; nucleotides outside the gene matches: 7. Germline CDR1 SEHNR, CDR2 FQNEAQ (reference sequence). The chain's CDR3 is CASSPTSGRAGEQFF. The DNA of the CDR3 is TGTGCCAGCAGCCCTACTAGCGGGAGGGCCGGTGAGCAGTTCTTC. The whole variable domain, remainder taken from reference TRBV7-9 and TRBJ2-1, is DTGVSQNPRHKITKRGQNVTFRCDPISEHNRLYWYRQTLGQGPEFLTYFQNEAQLEKSRLLSDRFSAERPKGSFSTLEIQRTEQGDSAMYLCASSPTSGRAGEQFFGPGTRLTVL.

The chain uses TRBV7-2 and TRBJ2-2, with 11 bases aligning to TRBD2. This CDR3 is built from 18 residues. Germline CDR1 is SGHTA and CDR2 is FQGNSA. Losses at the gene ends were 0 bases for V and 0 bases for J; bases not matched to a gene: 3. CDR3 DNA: TGTGCCAGCAGCTTAGCTAGCGGGAGGGCGGCGAACACCGGGGAGCTGTTTTTT. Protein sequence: CASSLASGRAANTGELFF.

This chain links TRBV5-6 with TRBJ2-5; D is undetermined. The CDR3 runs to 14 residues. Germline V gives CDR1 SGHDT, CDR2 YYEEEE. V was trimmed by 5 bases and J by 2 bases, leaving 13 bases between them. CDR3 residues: CASSRAPVQETQYF. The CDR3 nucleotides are TGTGCCAGCAGTAGGGCCCCGGTACAAGAGACCCAGTACTTC.

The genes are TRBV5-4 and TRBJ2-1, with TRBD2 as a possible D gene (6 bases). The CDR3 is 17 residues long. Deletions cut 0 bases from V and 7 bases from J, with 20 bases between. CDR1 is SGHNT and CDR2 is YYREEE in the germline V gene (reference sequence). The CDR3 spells CASSLAVLAGRGNEQFF. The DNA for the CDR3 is TGTGCCAGCAGCTTGGCCGTCTTGGCCGGGAGAGGTAATGAGCAGTTCTTC.

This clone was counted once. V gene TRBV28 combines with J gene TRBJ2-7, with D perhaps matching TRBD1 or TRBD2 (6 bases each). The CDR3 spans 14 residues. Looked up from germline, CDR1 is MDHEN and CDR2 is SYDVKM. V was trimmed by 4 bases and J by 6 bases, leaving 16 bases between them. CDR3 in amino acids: CASSSDVGGREQYF. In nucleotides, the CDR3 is TGTGCCAGCAGTTCGGACGTCGGGGGCCGCGAGCAGTACTTC.

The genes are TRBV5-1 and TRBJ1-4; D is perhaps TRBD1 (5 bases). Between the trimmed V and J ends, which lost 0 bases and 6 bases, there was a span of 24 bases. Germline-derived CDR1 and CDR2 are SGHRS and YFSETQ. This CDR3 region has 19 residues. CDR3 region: CASSLAFFGAGTRDEKLFF. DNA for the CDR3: TGCGCCAGCAGCTTGGCCTTTTTTGGCGCCGGGACCAGGGATGAAAAACTGTTTTTT.

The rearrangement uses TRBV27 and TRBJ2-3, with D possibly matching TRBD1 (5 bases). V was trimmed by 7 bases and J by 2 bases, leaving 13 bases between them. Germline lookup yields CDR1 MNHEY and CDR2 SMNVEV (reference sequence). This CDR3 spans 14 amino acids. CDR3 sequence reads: CASKGAWATDTQYF. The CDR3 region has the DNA TGTGCCAGCAAAGGGGCATGGGCCACAGATACGCAGTATTTT.

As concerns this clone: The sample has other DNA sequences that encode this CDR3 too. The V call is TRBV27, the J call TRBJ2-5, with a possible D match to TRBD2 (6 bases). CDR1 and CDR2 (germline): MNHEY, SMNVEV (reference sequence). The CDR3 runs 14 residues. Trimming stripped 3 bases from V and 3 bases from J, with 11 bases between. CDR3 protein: CASSLLGGKETQYF. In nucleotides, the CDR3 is TGTGCCAGCAGTTTGTTAGGAGGGAAAGAGACCCAGTACTTC.

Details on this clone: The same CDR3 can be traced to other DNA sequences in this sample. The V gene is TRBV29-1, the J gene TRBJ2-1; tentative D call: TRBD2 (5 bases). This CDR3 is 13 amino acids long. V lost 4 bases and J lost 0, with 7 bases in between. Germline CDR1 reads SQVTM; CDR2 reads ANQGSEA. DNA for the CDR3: TGCAGCGTTGGTCGGGGCTCCTACAATGAGCAGTTCTTC. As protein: CSVGRGSYNEQFF.

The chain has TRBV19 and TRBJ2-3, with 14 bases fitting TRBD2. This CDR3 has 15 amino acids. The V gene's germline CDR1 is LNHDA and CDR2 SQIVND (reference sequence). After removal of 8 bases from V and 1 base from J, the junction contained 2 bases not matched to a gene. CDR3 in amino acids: CASQGLAGGTDTQYF. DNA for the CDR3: TGTGCCAGTCAGGGACTAGCGGGAGGCACAGATACGCAGTATTTT.

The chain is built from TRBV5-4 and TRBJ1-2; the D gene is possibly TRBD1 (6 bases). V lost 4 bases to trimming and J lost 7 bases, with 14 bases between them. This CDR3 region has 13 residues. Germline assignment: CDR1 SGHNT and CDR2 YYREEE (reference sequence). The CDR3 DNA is TGTGCCAGCAGCCCGGACAGTCCTGGTGGCTACACCTTC. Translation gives CASSPDSPGGYTF. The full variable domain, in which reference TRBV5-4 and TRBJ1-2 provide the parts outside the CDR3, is ETGVTQSPTHLIKTRGQQVTLRCSSQSGHNTVSWYQQALGQGPQFIFQYYREEENGRGNFPPRFSGLQFPNYSSELNVNALELDDSALYLCASSPDSPGGYTFGSGTRLTVV.

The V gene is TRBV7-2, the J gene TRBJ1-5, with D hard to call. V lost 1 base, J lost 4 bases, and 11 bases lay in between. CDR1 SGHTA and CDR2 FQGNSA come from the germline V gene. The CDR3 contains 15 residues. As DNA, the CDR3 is TGTGCCAGCAGCTTAGACTCGGGCGTAAATCAGCCCCAGCATTTT. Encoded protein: CASSLDSGVNQPQHF.

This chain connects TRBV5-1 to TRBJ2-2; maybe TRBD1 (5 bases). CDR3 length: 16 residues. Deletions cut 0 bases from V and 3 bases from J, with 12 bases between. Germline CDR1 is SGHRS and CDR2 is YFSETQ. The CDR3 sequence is CASSLDRLSHTGELFF. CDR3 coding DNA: TGCGCCAGCAGCTTGGACAGGTTATCGCACACCGGGGAGCTGTTTTTT.

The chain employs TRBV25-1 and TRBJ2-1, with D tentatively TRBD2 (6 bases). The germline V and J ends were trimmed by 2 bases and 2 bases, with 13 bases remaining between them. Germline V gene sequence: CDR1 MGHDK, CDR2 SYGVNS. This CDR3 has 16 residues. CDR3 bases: TGTGCCAGCAGTGAACAGTGGCGGGGCACCTACAATGAGCAGTTCTTC. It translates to CASSEQWRGTYNEQFF.

The CDR3 nucleotides are TGTGCCAGCAGTTCGGTCAACTACGAGCAGTACTTC. Translated, it gives CASSSVNYEQYF. The V gene is TRBV6-5, the J gene TRBJ2-7; D call uncertain. CDR1 and CDR2 from the germline V gene are MNHEY and SVGAGI. Trimming removed 4 bases at V and 3 bases at J, with 7 bases between. The CDR3 covers 12 residues.

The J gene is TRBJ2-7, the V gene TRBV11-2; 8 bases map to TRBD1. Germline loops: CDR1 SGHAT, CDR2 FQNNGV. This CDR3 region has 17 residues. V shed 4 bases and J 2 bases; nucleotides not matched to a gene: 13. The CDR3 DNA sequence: TGTGCCAGCAGCTCCCCCATAGACAGGGGATTTCCCTACGAGCAGTACTTC. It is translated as CASSSPIDRGFPYEQYF. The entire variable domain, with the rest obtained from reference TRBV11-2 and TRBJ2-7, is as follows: EAGVAQSPRYKIIEKRQSVAFWCNPISGHATLYWYQQILGQGPKLLIQFQNNGVVDDSQLPKDRFSAERLKGVDSTLKIQPAKLEDSAVYLCASSSPIDRGFPYEQYFGPGTRLTVT.

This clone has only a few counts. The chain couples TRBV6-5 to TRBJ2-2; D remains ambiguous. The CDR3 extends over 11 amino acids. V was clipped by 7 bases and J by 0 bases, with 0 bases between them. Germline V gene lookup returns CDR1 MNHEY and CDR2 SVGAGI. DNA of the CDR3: TGTGCCAGCACGAACACCGGGGAGCTGTTTTTT. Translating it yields CASTNTGELFF.

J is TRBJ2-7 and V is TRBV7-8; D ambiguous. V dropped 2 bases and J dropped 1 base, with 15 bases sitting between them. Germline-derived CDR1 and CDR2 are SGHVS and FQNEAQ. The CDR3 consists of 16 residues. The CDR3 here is CASSLSRARGSYEQYF. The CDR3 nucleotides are TGTGCCAGCAGCTTATCCCGGGCTCGTGGTTCCTACGAGCAGTACTTC.

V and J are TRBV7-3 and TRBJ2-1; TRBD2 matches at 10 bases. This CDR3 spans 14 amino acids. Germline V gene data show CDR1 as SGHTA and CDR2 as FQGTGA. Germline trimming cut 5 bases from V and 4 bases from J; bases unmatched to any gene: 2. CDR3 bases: TGTGCCAGCAGCGGGACTAGCGATTACAATGAGCAGTTCTTC. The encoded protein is CASSGTSDYNEQFF.